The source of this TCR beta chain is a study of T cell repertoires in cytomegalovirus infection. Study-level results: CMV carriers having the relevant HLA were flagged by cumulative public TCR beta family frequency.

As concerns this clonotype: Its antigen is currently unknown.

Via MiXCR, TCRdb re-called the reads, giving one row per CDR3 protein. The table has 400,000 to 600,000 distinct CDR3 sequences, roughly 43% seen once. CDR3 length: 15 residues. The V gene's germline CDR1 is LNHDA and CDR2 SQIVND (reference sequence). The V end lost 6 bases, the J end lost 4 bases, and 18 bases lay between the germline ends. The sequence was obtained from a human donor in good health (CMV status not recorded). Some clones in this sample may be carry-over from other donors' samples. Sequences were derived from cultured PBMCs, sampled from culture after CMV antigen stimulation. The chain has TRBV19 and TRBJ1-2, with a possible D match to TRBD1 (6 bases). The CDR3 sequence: CASRHLTGFGYGYTF. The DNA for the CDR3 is TGTGCCAGTAGACACTTGACAGGATTCGGCTATGGCTACACCTTC.